Included here is one T cell receptor (beta chain) sequence, with context. Profiled with immunoSEQ multiplex PCR; TCRdb holds only in-frame clones, not every one. This table has around 160,000 clones, 80% to 90% appearing once. V shed 1 base and J shed 2 bases, with 15 bases lying between them. Looked up from germline, CDR1 is LNHDA and CDR2 is SQIVND (reference sequence). The CDR3 consists of 17 residues. Enrolment of Seattle patients took place during active infection, and they were followed longitudinally. This entry comes from a study of blood T cell repertoires in COVID-19. In the study overall: The study drew acute and convalescent COVID-19 samples from the United States, Italy and Spain.

Sequenced input: peripheral blood. The chain couples TRBV19 to TRBJ1-5; D is unresolved. This sequence originates from a man between 18 and 29 years old with COVID-19, enrolled during active disease. CDR3 protein: CASSIGYRGKGNQPQHF. CDR3 nucleotide sequence: TGTGCCAGTAGTATAGGGTACCGGGGAAAAGGCAATCAGCCCCAGCATTTT.